This T cell receptor beta chain came from a study of T-cell memory formation after mild COVID-19. Study-level results: The pre-infection memory compartment contained some responding clones, suggesting cross-reactive memory joined.

Trimming at V came to 6 bases and at J to 4 bases, leaving 8 bases not matched to a gene. This CDR3 has 15 residues. Germline values: CDR1 MNHNS, CDR2 SASEGT. TCRdb processed the 5' RACE reads anew with MiXCR; each CDR3 protein has one entry. This sample has roughly 370,000 distinct CDR3 sequences; roughly 15% occur once, and the top ten carry 20% to 25%. With regard to this clonotype: Its antigen is as yet unknown.

The sequence came from a man between 18 and 35 years old who had mild COVID-19 (a few samples of this study predate the infection). Cell type and time point are not known. This rearrangement joins TRBV6-1 to TRBJ1-1; 10 nucleotides match TRBD1. Sample: PBMCs or a T cell subset sorted from them (not recorded which). The CDR3 DNA reads as TGTGCCAGCAGGGCGACAGGGGGCTGGAGCACTGAAGCTTTCTTT. Protein product: CASRATGGWSTEAFF.